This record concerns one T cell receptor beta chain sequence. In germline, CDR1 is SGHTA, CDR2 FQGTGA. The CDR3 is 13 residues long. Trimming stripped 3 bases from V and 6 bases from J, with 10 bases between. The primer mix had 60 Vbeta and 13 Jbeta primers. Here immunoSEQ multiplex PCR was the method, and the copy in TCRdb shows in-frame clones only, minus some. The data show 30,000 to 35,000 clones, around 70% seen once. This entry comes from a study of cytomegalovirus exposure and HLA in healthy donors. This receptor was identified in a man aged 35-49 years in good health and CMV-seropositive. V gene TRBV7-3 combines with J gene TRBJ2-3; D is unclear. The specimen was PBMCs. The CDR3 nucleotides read TGTGCCAGCAGCTTGGCCCCCTTTGATACGCAGTATTTT. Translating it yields CASSLAPFDTQYF.